What follows are 14 T cell receptor beta chains derived from one specimen sequenced in a study of control samples from healthy donors and cancer patients. Method: immunoSEQ multiplex PCR; TCRdb's copy keeps in-frame clones and lacks some. Of around 64,000 clones listed, approximately 90% are singletons. What was sequenced was PBMCs. Source of these receptors: a man aged 60-69 years with colorectal cancer.

About this clone itself: This sample includes further DNA sequences coding for the same CDR3. This chain joins TRBV3-1 (or the pseudogene TRBV3-2) and TRBJ1-6; the D is unclear. Germline CDR1 is LGHDT and CDR2 is YNNKEL (reference sequence). V was pared by 0 bases and J by 9 bases, with 6 bases between. The CDR3 runs 13 residues. CDR3 bases: TGTGCCAGCAGCCAAGAAGGGCGTTCACCCCTCCACTTT. Its translation is CASSQEGRSPLHF.

The genes are TRBV7-9 and TRBJ1-4, with D possibly TRBD1 on 5 matching bases. The CDR3 totals 16 residues. The germline V gene has CDR1 SEHNR and CDR2 FQNEAQ (reference sequence). The V gene lost 5 bases and the J gene lost 0 bases, with 13 bases spanning the gap. CDR3 DNA sequence: TGTGCCAGCAGCGCCGGGATAGGGGCAACTAATGAAAAACTGTTTTTT. Translating it yields CASSAGIGATNEKLFF.

This chain links TRBV6-4 with TRBJ1-4, with 11 bases that match TRBD1. The CDR3 runs to 16 residues. V lost 3 bases and J lost 5; bases outside the gene matches: 5. CDR1 is MRHNA, CDR2 SNTAGT, per germline. The CDR3 spells CASSDRWDRGNEKLFF. CDR3 nucleotides: TGTGCCAGCAGTGATCGTTGGGACAGGGGGAATGAAAAACTGTTTTTT.

V is TRBV6-2 or TRBV6-3 and J is TRBJ2-3; D unclear. Deletions cut 5 bases from V and 4 bases from J, with 10 bases between. The V gene's germline CDR1 is MNHEY and CDR2 SVGEGT. There are 13 residues in the CDR3. CDR3 sequence: CASSRHEADTQYF. For the CDR3, the DNA is TGTGCCAGCAGTCGACATGAGGCAGATACGCAGTATTTT.

The J gene is TRBJ1-5, the V gene TRBV28; no clear D gene. The CDR3 is 14 residues long. Germline V gene data show CDR1 as MDHEN and CDR2 as SYDVKM. V dropped 4 bases and J dropped 7 bases, with 14 bases sitting between them. DNA for the CDR3: TGTGCCAGCAGTTGGGTAACATCTCTCCAGCCCCAGCATTTT. The encoded protein is CASSWVTSLQPQHF.

This sequence joins TRBV27 and TRBJ1-2; 8 bases match TRBD1. CDR1 MNHEY and CDR2 SMNVEV come from the germline V gene (reference sequence). V lost 3 bases and J lost 8; bases outside the gene matches: 5. This CDR3 is built from 13 residues. The CDR3 DNA follows: TGTGCCAGCAGTTTGACAGGGGCTTCGGGCTACACCTTC. Translating it yields CASSLTGASGYTF.

The rearrangement joins TRBV9 to TRBJ2-6; TRBD2 matches 7 bases. CDR3 length: 18 amino acids. Germline CDR1 is SGDLS and CDR2 is YYNGEE. The V gene end was trimmed by 0 bases and the J gene end by 0 bases; junction bases not matched to a gene: 6. CDR3 amino acids: CASSVDRRGNSGANVLTF. As DNA, the CDR3 is TGTGCCAGCAGCGTAGATAGGCGGGGGAACTCTGGGGCCAACGTCCTGACTTTC.

The table lists this clone with a few counts. The V and J genes are TRBV4-1 and TRBJ2-2; perhaps TRBD2 as D (7 bases). CDR1 is MGHRA and CDR2 is YSYEKL in the germline V gene. The V end was cut by 7 bases, the J end by 7 bases, with 13 bases between. This CDR3 is 13 amino acids long. CDR3 DNA: TGCGCCAGCAAGGGAGGGGGTGGCGGGGAGCTGTTTTTT. It codes for CASKGGGGGELFF.

A word on this clone: An end of the junction does not agree with germline; a read error may underlie this. The rearrangement joins TRBV6-5 to TRBJ1-6; the D is unclear. Germline V gene data show CDR1 as MNHEY and CDR2 as SVGAGI. This CDR3 comprises 13 residues. This chain's CDR3 is CASRYFSDSPLHF. The CDR3 DNA is TGTGCCAGCAGGTACTTTAGCGATTCACCCCTCCACTTT.

The chain employs TRBV5-6 and TRBJ2-5; possible D gene TRBD1, 5 bases. V was shortened by 0 bases and J by 2 bases, with 14 bases between the two germline ends. The CDR3 length is 16 residues. The germline V gene encodes CDR1 SGHDT and CDR2 YYEEEE. The CDR3 spells CASSLGFGRGQETQYF. CDR3 DNA: TGTGCCAGCAGCTTGGGTTTTGGTAGGGGACAAGAGACCCAGTACTTC.

This chain links TRBV14 with TRBJ2-5; TRBD2 matches at 13 bases. The CDR3 is 14 residues long. CDR1 and CDR2 from the germline V gene are SGHDN and FVKESK. J lost 5 bases, V lost 6 bases, and 3 bases had no gene match. The CDR3 DNA reads as TGTGCCAGCAGTCGGACTAGCGGGGGTGAGACCCAGTACTTC. This encodes CASSRTSGGETQYF.

This chain uses TRBV7-6 with TRBJ1-3; D possibly corresponds to TRBD1 (6 bases). V was pared by 4 bases and J by 4 bases, with 14 bases between. Germline assignment: CDR1 SGHVS and CDR2 FNYEAQ. This CDR3 contains 15 residues. CDR3 loop: CASSSTGARGNTIYF. In DNA, the CDR3 is TGTGCCAGCAGCTCGACAGGAGCGCGAGGAAACACCATATATTTT.

The chain uses TRBV6-2 or TRBV6-3 and TRBJ1-5; D uncertain. CDR1 and CDR2 from the germline V gene are MNHEY and SVGEGT. Between the trimmed V and J ends, which lost 5 bases and 1 base, there was a span of 12 bases. The CDR3 contains 15 residues. CDR3 sequence (DNA): TGTGCCAGCAGTCCAGGAGGGCCCAGCAATCAGCCCCAGCATTTT. Residues: CASSPGGPSNQPQHF.

The CDR3 sequence: CASSLDGQIREYF. The CDR3, as DNA: TGTGCCAGCAGCTTAGATGGCCAGATACGGGAGTATTTT. The chain carries TRBV11-2 and TRBJ2-3, with unresolved D. V was cut by 0 bases and J by 13 bases, with 14 bases left in between. The germline V gene encodes CDR1 SGHAT and CDR2 FQNNGV. The CDR3 is 13 amino acids.